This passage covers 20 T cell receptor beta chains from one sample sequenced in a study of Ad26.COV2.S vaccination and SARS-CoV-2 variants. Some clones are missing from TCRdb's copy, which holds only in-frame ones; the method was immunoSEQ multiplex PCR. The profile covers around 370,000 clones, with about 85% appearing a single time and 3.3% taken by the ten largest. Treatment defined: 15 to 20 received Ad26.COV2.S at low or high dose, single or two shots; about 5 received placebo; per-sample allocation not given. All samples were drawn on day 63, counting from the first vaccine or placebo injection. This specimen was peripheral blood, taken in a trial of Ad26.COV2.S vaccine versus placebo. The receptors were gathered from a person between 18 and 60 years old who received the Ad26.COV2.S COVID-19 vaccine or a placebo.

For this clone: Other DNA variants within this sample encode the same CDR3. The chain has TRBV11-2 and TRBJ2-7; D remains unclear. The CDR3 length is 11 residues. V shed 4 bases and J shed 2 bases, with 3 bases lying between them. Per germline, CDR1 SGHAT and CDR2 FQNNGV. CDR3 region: CASSSTYEQYF. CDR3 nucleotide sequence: TGTGCCAGCAGCTCGACCTACGAGCAGTACTTC.

The CDR3 sequence: CASSPPYQETQYF. In DNA, the CDR3 is TGTGCCAGCTCACCACCGTACCAAGAGACCCAGTACTTC. The chain carries TRBV18 and TRBJ2-5; no clear D gene. The CDR3 loop spans 13 amino acids. Germline loops: CDR1 KGHSH, CDR2 LQKENI. The V end lost 0 bases, the J end lost 0 bases, and 2 bases lay between the germline ends.

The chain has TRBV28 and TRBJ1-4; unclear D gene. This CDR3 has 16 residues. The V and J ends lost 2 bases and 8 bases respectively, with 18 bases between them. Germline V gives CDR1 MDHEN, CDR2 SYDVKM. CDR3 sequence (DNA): TGTGCCAGCAGTTTAGGATCTGCTTCCCATGGGGAAAAACTGTTTTTT. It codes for CASSLGSASHGEKLFF.

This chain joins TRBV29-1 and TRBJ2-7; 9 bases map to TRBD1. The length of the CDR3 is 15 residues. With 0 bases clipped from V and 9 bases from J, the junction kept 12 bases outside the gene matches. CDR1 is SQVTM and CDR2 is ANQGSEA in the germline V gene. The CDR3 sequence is CSVEDLSPGQGRQYF. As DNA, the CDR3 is TGCAGCGTTGAAGATCTAAGCCCGGGACAGGGTCGGCAGTACTTC.

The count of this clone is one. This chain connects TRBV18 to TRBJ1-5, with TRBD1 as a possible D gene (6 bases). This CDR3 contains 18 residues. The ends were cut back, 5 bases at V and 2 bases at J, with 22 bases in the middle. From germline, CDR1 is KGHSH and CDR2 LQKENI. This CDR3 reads CASSSGISGGGGNQPQHF. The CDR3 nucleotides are TGTGCCAGCTCATCGGGAATTTCGGGGGGCGGGGGCAATCAGCCCCAGCATTTT.

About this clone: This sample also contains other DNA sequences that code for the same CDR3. As DNA, the CDR3 is TGTGCCAGCAGTCGCACAGATACGCAGTATTTT. Encoded protein: CASSRTDTQYF. The chain has TRBV2 and TRBJ2-3; D remains unclear. Trimming removed 5 bases from V and 1 base from J, with 1 base in between. The CDR3 length is 11 residues. CDR1 and CDR2 from the germline V gene are SNHLY and FYNNEI. Filled out from reference TRBV2 and TRBJ2-3, the complete variable domain reads EPEVTQTPSHQVTQMGQEVILRCVPISNHLYFYWYRQILGQKVEFLVSFYNNEISEKSEIFDDQFSVERPDGSNFTLKIRSTKLEDSAMYFCASSRTDTQYFGPGTRLTVL.

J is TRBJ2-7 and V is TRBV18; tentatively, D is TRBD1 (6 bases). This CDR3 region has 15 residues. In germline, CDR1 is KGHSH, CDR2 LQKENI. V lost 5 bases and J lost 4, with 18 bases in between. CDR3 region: CASSGQPRVIYEQYF. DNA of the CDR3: TGTGCCAGCTCAGGACAGCCCAGGGTAATATACGAGCAGTACTTC.

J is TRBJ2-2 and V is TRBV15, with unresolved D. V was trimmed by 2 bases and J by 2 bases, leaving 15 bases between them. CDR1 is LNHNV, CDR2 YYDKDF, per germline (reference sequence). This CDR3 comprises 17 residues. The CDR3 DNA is TGTGCCACCAGCAGATCCCTAGTCAGACCTAACACCGGGGAGCTGTTTTTT. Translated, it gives CATSRSLVRPNTGELFF.

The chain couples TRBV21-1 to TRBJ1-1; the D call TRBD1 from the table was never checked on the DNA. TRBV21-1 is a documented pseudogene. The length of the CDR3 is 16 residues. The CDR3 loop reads CASSPGQGERNTEAFF. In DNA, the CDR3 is TGTGCCAGCAGCCCGGGACAGGGGGAAAGGAACACTGAAGCTTTCTTT.

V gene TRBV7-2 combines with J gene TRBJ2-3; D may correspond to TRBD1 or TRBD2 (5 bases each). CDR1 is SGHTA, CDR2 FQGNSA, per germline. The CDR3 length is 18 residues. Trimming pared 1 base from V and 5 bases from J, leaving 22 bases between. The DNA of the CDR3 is TGTGCCAGCAGCTTAGGCTGGGGAAGGACGAAGAGGGGAGATACGCAGTATTTT. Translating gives CASSLGWGRTKRGDTQYF.

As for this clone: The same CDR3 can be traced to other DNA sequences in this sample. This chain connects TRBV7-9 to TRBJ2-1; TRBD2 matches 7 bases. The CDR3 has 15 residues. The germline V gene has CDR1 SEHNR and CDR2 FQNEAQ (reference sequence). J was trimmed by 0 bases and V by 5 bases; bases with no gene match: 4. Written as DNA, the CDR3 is TGTGCCAGCAGCCCTAGCGGTAGCTCCTACAATGAGCAGTTCTTC. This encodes CASSPSGSSYNEQFF.

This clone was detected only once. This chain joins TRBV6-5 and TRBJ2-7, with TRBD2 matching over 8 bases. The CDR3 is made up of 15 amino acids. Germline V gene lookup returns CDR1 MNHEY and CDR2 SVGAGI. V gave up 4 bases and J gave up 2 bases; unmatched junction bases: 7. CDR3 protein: CASSSIRSGTYEQYF. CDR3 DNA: TGTGCCAGCAGTTCGATCCGTAGCGGGACCTACGAGCAGTACTTC.

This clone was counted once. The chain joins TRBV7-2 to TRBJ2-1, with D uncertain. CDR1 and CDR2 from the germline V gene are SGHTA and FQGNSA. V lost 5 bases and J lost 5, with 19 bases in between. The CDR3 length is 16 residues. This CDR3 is CASSENPRYTNNEQFF. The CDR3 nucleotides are TGTGCCAGCAGCGAAAATCCTAGATATACGAACAATGAGCAGTTCTTC.

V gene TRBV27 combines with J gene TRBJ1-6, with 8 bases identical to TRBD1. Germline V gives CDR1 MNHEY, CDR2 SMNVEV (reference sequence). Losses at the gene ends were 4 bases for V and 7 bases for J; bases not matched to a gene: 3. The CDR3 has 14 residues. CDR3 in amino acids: CASSYTGGNSPLHF. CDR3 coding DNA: TGTGCCAGCAGTTACACAGGGGGGAATTCACCCCTCCACTTT.

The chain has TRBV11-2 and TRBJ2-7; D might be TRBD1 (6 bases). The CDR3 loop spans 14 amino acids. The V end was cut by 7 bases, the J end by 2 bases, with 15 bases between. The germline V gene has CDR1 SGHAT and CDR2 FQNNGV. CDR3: CASTPDRLAYEQYF. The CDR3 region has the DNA TGTGCCAGCACCCCCGACAGGTTAGCCTACGAGCAGTACTTC.

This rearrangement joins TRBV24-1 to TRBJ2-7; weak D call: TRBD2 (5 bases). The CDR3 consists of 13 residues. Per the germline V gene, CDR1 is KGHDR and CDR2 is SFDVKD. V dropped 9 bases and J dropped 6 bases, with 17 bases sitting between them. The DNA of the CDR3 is TGTGCCACCGGAGGTCCTCCCTTGGGCGAGCAGTACTTC. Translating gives CATGGPPLGEQYF.

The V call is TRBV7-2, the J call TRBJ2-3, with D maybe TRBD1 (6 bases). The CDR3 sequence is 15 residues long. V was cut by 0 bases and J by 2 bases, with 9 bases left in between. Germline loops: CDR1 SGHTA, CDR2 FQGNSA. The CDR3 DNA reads TGTGCCAGCAGCTTAGCGGGACAAACCACAGATACGCAGTATTTT. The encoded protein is CASSLAGQTTDTQYF.

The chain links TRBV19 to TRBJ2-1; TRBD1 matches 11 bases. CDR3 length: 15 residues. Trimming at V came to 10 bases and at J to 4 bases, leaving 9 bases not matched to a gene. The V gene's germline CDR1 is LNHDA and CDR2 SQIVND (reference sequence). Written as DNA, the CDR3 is TGTGCCACCACCGAGGGACAGGGGGGATACAATGAGCAGTTCTTC. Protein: CATTEGQGGYNEQFF.

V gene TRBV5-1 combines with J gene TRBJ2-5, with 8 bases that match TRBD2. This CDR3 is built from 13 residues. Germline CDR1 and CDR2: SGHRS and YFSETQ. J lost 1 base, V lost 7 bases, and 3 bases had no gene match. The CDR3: CASGRGGQETQYF. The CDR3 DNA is TGCGCCAGCGGCCGGGGGGGCCAAGAGACCCAGTACTTC.

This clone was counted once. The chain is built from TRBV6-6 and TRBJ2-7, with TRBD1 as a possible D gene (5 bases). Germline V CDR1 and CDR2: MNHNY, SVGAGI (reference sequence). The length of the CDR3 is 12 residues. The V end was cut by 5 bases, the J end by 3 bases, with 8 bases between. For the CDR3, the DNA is TGTGCCAGCAGTGGACAATTCTACGAGCAGTACTTC. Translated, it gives CASSGQFYEQYF.